Shown below are 18 T cell receptor beta chains from a single sample sequenced in a study of cytomegalovirus exposure and HLA in healthy donors. Primers for the PCR totalled 60 Vbeta and 13 Jbeta. Repertoires were generated with immunoSEQ multiplex PCR, while TCRdb's copy carries only in-frame clones and drops some. The table records around 280,000 clones, approximately 90% of them present only once. Material: PBMCs. The source of these receptors is a woman aged 18 to 35 in good health and CMV-seronegative.

J is TRBJ2-1 and V is TRBV9; TRBD2 aligns across 12 bases. Looked up from germline, CDR1 is SGDLS and CDR2 is YYNGEE. This CDR3 spans 16 amino acids. Trimming took 3 bases from V and 7 from J; bases not matched to a gene: 8. CDR3 in DNA: TGTGCCAGCAGCGCCGTTTCTAGCGGGGGGGCGAATGAGCAGTTCTTC. It translates to CASSAVSSGGANEQFF.

The chain is built from TRBV19 and TRBJ1-6; TRBD1 agrees at 7 bases. The CDR3 runs to 15 residues. Per germline, CDR1 LNHDA and CDR2 SQIVND (reference sequence). J lost 10 bases, V lost 0 bases, and 6 bases had no gene match. CDR3 sequence: CASSIDEGARSPLHF. CDR3 in DNA: TGTGCCAGTAGTATAGACGAGGGGGCGAGATCACCCCTCCACTTT.

The chain is built from TRBV4-1 and TRBJ1-5; possibly TRBD1 for D (5 bases). Trimming shortened V by 1 base and J by 5 bases, and 12 bases separated the two germline ends. Germline V gene lookup returns CDR1 MGHRA and CDR2 YSYEKL. The CDR3 consists of 15 residues. CDR3 residues: CASSQAYGGYQPQHF. The CDR3 nucleotides are TGCGCCAGCAGCCAAGCTTATGGGGGGTATCAGCCCCAGCATTTT.

Points on this clone: The same CDR3 also results from other DNA sequences found in this sample. The chain recombines TRBV2 with TRBJ1-5, with 7 positions matching TRBD1. J lost 1 base, V lost 6 bases, and 6 bases had no gene match. The CDR3 contains 15 residues. The germline gives CDR1 SNHLY, CDR2 FYNNEI. The CDR3 DNA sequence: TGTGCCAGCAGCGAGGGGGCAAACAGCAATCAGCCCCAGCATTTT. As protein: CASSEGANSNQPQHF.

This chain uses TRBV6-1 with TRBJ2-3; D gene ambiguous. Germline lookup yields CDR1 MNHNS and CDR2 SASEGT. This CDR3 comprises 12 residues. V lost 5 bases and J 4 bases, leaving 7 bases between the germline ends. Here the CDR3 DNA reads TGTGCCAGCAGTTCTAGTGCAGATACGCAGTATTTT. This codes for CASSSSADTQYF.

The rearrangement uses TRBV2 and TRBJ2-2; TRBD2 might be the D (6 bases). The CDR3 spans 13 residues. V was cut by 8 bases and J by 6 bases, with 13 bases left in between. Germline lookup yields CDR1 SNHLY and CDR2 FYNNEI. CDR3 DNA sequence: TGTGCCAGCTGGGGCGGGGAGGCCGGGGAGCTGTTTTTT. Translated, it gives CASWGGEAGELFF.

This clone was counted a single time. The chain carries TRBV2 and TRBJ1-6, with 8 bases matching TRBD1. Germline V gene lookup returns CDR1 SNHLY and CDR2 FYNNEI. V trimming: 6 bases; J trimming: 5 bases; junction bases outside the gene matches: 6. The CDR3 length is 15 residues. The CDR3 sequence is CASREETGDNSPLHF. The DNA for the CDR3 is TGTGCCAGCAGGGAGGAGACAGGGGATAATTCACCCCTCCACTTT.

For this clone: The junction differs from germline at one of its ends, possibly a read error. V is TRBV12-5 and J is TRBJ2-5, with D possibly matching TRBD2 (5 bases). The CDR3 has 13 residues. Germline lookup yields CDR1 LGHNT and CDR2 FRNRAP. Here the CDR3 reads CASGLGYGETRYF. In nucleotides, the CDR3 is TGTGCTAGTGGACTAGGGTATGGGGAGACCCGGTACTTC.

The chain employs TRBV6-1 and TRBJ1-1, with no clear D. Germline-derived CDR1 and CDR2 are MNHNS and SASEGT. The CDR3 loop spans 14 amino acids. Trimming cost V 6 bases and J 1 base, with 12 bases left between them. CDR3 region: CASSLHTTNTEAFF. CDR3 nucleotide sequence: TGTGCCAGCAGCCTGCACACAACGAACACTGAAGCTTTCTTT.

The chain has TRBV5-4 and TRBJ1-4; 7 bases align to TRBD1. The CDR3 is 15 residues long. In germline, CDR1 is SGHNT, CDR2 YYREEE (reference sequence). V was pared by 4 bases and J by 8 bases, with 11 bases of the junction left unmatched. This CDR3 reads CASSRGTAEQEKLFF. CDR3 in DNA: TGTGCCAGCAGCCGGGGGACAGCGGAACAGGAAAAACTGTTTTTT.

V usage is TRBV25-1 and J usage is TRBJ2-7; possibly TRBD2 for D (6 bases). CDR1 and CDR2 (germline): MGHDK, SYGVNS. V dropped 1 base and J dropped 6 bases, with 19 bases sitting between them. The CDR3 consists of 16 residues. DNA of the CDR3: TGTGCCAGCAGTGAATCAAGCGGGTTCCCCGACTCCGAGCAGTACTTC. Its translation is CASSESSGFPDSEQYF.

The V call is TRBV2, the J call TRBJ1-6, with 10 bases fitting TRBD1. Germline V gene sequence: CDR1 SNHLY, CDR2 FYNNEI. The length of the CDR3 is 12 residues. V was clipped by 8 bases and J by 9 bases; unmatched bases: 1. Here the CDR3 DNA reads TGTGCCAGCGGACAGGGGGGTTCACCCCTCCACTTT. This translates into CASGQGGSPLHF.

This rearrangement joins TRBV5-8 to TRBJ2-7, with D perhaps TRBD1 (5 bases). The CDR3 runs 14 residues. The V and J ends lost 1 base and 1 base respectively, with 9 bases between them. CDR1 and CDR2 (germline): SGHTS, YDEGEE. CDR3 sequence: CASSLPGQSYEQYF. In DNA form, the CDR3 reads TGTGCCAGCAGCTTGCCAGGGCAATCCTACGAGCAGTACTTC.

V gene TRBV21-1 combines with J gene TRBJ1-1; TRBD1 reflects the table's D call only, with no check against the DNA. TRBV21-1 is annotated as a pseudogene. This CDR3 region has 15 residues. The CDR3 nucleotides are TGTGCCAGCAGCAACCACAGGGGGCGGAACACTGAAGCTTTCTTT. The encoded protein is CASSNHRGRNTEAFF.

The chain links TRBV6-5 to TRBJ1-1; TRBD1 might be the D (5 bases). Trimming cost V 5 bases and J 4 bases, with 11 bases left between them. The CDR3 has 13 amino acids. Germline V lookup: CDR1 MNHEY, CDR2 SVGAGI. In DNA, the CDR3 is TGTGCCAGCAGTGTAGCCGGGGGCACTGAAGCTTTCTTT. Residues: CASSVAGGTEAFF.

The V gene is TRBV6-1, the J gene TRBJ2-7; D might be TRBD1 (6 bases). Germline CDR1 reads MNHNS; CDR2 reads SASEGT. V was cut by 5 bases and J by 2 bases, with 13 bases left in between. CDR3 size: 14 residues. CDR3 residues: CASSSQGHTYEQYF. CDR3 nucleotides: TGTGCCAGCAGTTCTCAGGGGCATACCTACGAGCAGTACTTC.

The chain is built from TRBV18 and TRBJ2-1; TRBD2 matches at 8 bases. CDR3 length equals 16 residues. Trimming at V came to 3 bases and at J to 0 bases, leaving 4 bases not matched to a gene. Germline V CDR1 and CDR2: KGHSH, LQKENI. The CDR3: CASSPLLAGSYNEQFF. The CDR3 DNA reads as TGTGCCAGCTCACCCCTTCTAGCGGGCTCCTACAATGAGCAGTTCTTC.

The chain joins TRBV5-6 to TRBJ1-4, with 7 positions matching TRBD1. The junction had 11 bases not matched to a gene; V was cut back by 4 bases and J by 5 bases. Germline loops: CDR1 SGHDT, CDR2 YYEEEE. The CDR3 runs to 16 residues. As DNA, the CDR3 is TGTGCCAGCAGCCCCTCATACGGGACAGAAAATGAAAAACTGTTTTTT. Translation gives CASSPSYGTENEKLFF. Full variable domain (remainder filled in from reference TRBV5-6 and TRBJ1-4): DAGVTQSPTHLIKTRGQQVTLRCSPKSGHDTVSWYQQALGQGPQFIFQYYEEEERQRGNFPDRFSGHQFPNYSSELNVNALLLGDSALYLCASSPSYGTENEKLFFGSGTQLSVL.